Here is one T cell receptor beta chain with its context. Its antigen remains unknown. Each patient's relapse followed autologous stem cell transplantation, and brentuximab vedotin exposure varied. This record belongs to a study of PD-1 blockade in classical Hodgkin lymphoma. Findings and limits, study-wide: Whereas CD4+ TCR diversity had risen significantly by C4D1, CD8+ TCR diversity had not. It was among complete responders that baseline diversity resembled that of newly diagnosed patients. Reported findings placed baseline TCR diversity lower in newly diagnosed patients (compared with healthy donors).

Clones were read by immunoSEQ multiplex PCR, and TCRdb kept only the in-frame ones, dropping some. The data contain approximately 99,000 clones, roughly 87% of them singletons. Germline assignment: CDR1 LGHNA and CDR2 YSLEER. The CDR3 is 17 residues long. Trimming cost V 4 bases and J 6 bases; bases outside gene matches: 11. The chain carries TRBV4-3 and TRBJ2-5, with 13 nucleotides matching TRBD2. The clonotype was recovered from a human donor with classical Hodgkin lymphoma. Sequences were derived from peripheral blood mononuclear cells (PBMCs), sampled before the second cycle of nivolumab. The CDR3 bases are TGCGCCAGCAGCCCCACATCACTAGCGGGAGGGCCGAAGACCCAGTACTTC. The encoded protein is CASSPTSLAGGPKTQYF.